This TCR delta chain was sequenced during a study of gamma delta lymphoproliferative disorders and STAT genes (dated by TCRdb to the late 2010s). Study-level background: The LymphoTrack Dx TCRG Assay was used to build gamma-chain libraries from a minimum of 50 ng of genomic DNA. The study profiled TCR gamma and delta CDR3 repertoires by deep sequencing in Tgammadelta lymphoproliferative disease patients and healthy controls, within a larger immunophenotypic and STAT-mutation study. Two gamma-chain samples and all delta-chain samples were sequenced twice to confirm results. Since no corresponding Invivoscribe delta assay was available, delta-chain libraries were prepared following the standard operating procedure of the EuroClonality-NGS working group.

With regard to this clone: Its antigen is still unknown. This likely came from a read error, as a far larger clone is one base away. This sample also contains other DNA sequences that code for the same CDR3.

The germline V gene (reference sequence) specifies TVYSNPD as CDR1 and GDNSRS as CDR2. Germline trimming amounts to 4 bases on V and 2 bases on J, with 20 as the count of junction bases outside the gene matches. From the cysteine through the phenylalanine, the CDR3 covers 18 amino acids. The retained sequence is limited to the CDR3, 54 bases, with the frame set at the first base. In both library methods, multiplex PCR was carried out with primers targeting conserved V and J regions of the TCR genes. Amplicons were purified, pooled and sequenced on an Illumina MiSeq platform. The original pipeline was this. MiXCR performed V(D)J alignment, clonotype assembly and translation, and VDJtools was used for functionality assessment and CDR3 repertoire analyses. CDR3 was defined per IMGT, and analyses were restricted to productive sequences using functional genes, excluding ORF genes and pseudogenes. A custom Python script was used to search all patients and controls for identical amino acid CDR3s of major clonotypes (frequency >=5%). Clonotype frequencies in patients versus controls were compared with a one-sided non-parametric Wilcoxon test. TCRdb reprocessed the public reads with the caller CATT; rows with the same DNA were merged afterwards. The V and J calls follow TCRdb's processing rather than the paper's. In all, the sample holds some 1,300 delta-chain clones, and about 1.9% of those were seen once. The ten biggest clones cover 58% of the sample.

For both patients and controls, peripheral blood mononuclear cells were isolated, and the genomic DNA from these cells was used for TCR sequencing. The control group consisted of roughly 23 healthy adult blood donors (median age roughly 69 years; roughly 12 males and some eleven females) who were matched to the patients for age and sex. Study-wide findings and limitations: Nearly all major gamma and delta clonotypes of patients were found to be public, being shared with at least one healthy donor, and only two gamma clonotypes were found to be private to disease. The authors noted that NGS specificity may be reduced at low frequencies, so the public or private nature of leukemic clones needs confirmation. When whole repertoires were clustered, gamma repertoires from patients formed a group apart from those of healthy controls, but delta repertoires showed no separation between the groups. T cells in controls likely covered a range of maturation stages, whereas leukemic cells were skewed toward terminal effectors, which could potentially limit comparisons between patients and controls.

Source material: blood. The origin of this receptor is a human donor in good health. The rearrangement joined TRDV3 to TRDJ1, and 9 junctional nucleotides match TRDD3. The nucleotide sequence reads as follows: TGTGCCTCAAATCTTCCTGGGCTTCTGGGGGATCGGACCGATAAACTCATCTTT. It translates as CASNLPGLLGDRTDKLIF.